This is a list of T cell receptor beta chains from one sample in a study of glioma-infiltrating T cells after dendritic cell vaccination. Generated by immunoSEQ multiplex PCR, the TCRdb table keeps only in-frame clones and is missing some. The sample has some 100,000 clones, approximately 81% seen once. The specimen was blood, collected before dendritic cell vaccination. Receptors originate from a human donor with glioblastoma. Both conserved end residues are part of each CDR3. The D gene is left open where the match is weak. The size of a clone is reported for some rows only, either as once, few or many, or as a class for expanded clones.

J | V | size | D | CDR3 | DNA
TRBJ2-1 | TRBV10-3 | . | TRBD1 | CAISESLTGGLNEQFF | TGTGCCATCAGTGAGAGCCTGACAGGGGGCCTCAATGAGCAGTTCTTC
TRBJ1-2 | TRBV5-1 | once | . | CASSSGTSYGYTF | TGCGCCAGCAGCTCCGGGACTAGCTATGGCTACACCTTC
TRBJ2-2 | TRBV2 | once | . | CASSGSGQNTGELFF | TGTGCCAGCAGTGGAAGCGGGCAAAACACCGGGGAGCTGTTTTTT
TRBJ2-1 | TRBV19 | . | . | CASSIGLNRNEQFF | TGTGCCAGTAGTATAGGGTTGAATCGGAATGAGCAGTTCTTC
TRBJ2-7 | TRBV6-5 | . | TRBD1 | CASTWGQYDEQYF | TGTGCCAGCACCTGGGGACAGTATGACGAGCAGTACTTC
TRBJ2-3 | TRBV5-1 | . | TRBD2 | CASSLDGGAGDTQYF | TGCGCCAGCAGCTTGGACGGGGGGGCGGGAGATACGCAGTATTTT
TRBJ2-1 | TRBV5-1 | once | TRBD2 | CASSPQSGGYNEQFF | TGCGCCAGCAGCCCACAGAGCGGGGGTTACAATGAGCAGTTCTTC
TRBJ1-4 | TRBV5-1 | . | . | CASSSQGNNNEKLFF | TGCGCCAGCAGCTCACAGGGAAACAATAATGAAAAACTGTTTTTT
TRBJ2-5 | TRBV5-4 | . | TRBD2 | CASSLPSGRGQETQYF | TGTGCCAGCAGCTTGCCCAGCGGGAGAGGCCAAGAGACCCAGTACTTC
TRBJ2-3 | TRBV11-3 | . | . | CASSLQGTDTQYF | TGTGCCAGCAGCTTACAGGGTACAGATACGCAGTATTTT
TRBJ2-1 | TRBV19 | . | . | CASSIVRGANNEQFF | TGTGCCAGTAGTATAGTACGGGGAGCCAACAATGAGCAGTTCTTC
TRBJ2-7 | TRBV7-2 | . | . | CASSLGHGGGIISYEQYF | TGTGCCAGCAGCTTAGGGCACGGTGGCGGGATAATCTCCTACGAGCAGTACTTC
TRBJ1-2 | TRBV18 | few | TRBD1 | CASSAGQGQSYGYTF | TGTGCCAGCTCAGCGGGACAGGGACAGAGCTATGGCTACACCTTC
TRBJ2-3 | TRBV4-1 | . | . | CASSQDHYSSTDTQYF | TGCGCCAGCAGCCAAGATCACTATTCTAGCACAGATACGCAGTATTTT
TRBJ2-1 | TRBV11-3 | . | . | CASSLEEGEFF | TGTGCCAGCAGCTTAGAGGAAGGGGAGTTCTTC
TRBJ2-1 | TRBV10-3 | . | . | CAISESPGTPQFF | TGTGCCATCAGTGAGTCTCCGGGGACTCCCCAGTTCTTC
TRBJ2-3 | TRBV19 | . | . | CASRPPALDTQYF | TGTGCCAGTAGGCCTCCAGCGTTGGATACGCAGTATTTT
TRBJ2-2 | TRBV7-3 | . | TRBD2 | CASSLSLAGLTGELFF | TGTGCCAGCAGCCTGTCACTAGCGGGGCTCACCGGGGAGCTGTTTTTT
TRBJ1-6 | TRBV6-6 | . | TRBD1 | CASSTGTGGRSPLHF | TGTGCCAGCAGTACGGGGACAGGGGGGAGGTCACCCCTCCACTTT
TRBJ2-1 | TRBV4-2 | . | . | CASSLRDSPWEQFF | TGTGCCAGCAGCCTCCGGGACTCACCTTGGGAGCAGTTCTTC